What follows describes a single TCR beta chain. This CDR3 comprises 16 residues. Germline V gives CDR1 WNHNN, CDR2 SYGVQD (reference sequence). Unmatched junction bases numbered 5, after V lost 3 bases and J lost 4 bases. The authors' processing: Cell counts per sample came from amplifying reference gene primers. TCRdb's copy holds only in-frame clones and misses some; the assay was immunoSEQ multiplex PCR. V and J calls and clone size come straight from that table; D and trimming were deduced from the DNA. The sample consists of 35,000 to 50,000 clones, 55% to 75% of them appearing once. The data derive from a study of blood T cell repertoires in COVID-19. Study-level information: The United States, Italy and Spain provided the acute and convalescent COVID-19 samples. T cells, B-cell-depleted T cells, or PBMCs supplied cDNA or gDNA.

The rearrangement links TRBV10-1 to TRBJ2-3, with 12 bases aligning to TRBD1. Sequenced material: peripheral blood. The sequence came from a man at least 80 years old with acute or convalescent COVID-19. This CDR3 is CASSEGRDRGPDTQYF. The CDR3 DNA reads TGCGCCAGCAGTGAAGGGCGGGACAGGGGGCCAGATACGCAGTATTTT.